One sample yielded the 12 T cell receptor beta chains listed below, sequenced in a study of blood T cells in healthy people across ages. A second PCR, run for about 7 to 11 cycles, used a sample-barcoded 5' primer plus a J-beta primer mix. TCRdb passed the 5' RACE reads through MiXCR, listing each CDR3 protein once. Of about 970,000 distinct CDR3 sequences listed, roughly half were seen once; the top ten hold around a fifth. The material sequenced was blood. These receptor sequences come from a woman aged 60 to 75 in good health.

There are a few counts of this clonotype. This chain uses TRBV24-1 with TRBJ2-3; 8 bases are shared with TRBD2. From germline, CDR1 is KGHDR and CDR2 SFDVKD. The CDR3 is 17 residues long. The junction had 9 bases not matched to a gene; V was cut back by 4 bases and J by 1 base. The CDR3 coding sequence is TGTGCCACCAGTGACCCAAGCGGGAGAGAGGGCACAGATACGCAGTATTTT. Translated: CATSDPSGREGTDTQYF.

This chain links TRBV30 with TRBJ2-7; 7 bases match TRBD2. This CDR3 is 15 amino acids long. The junction had 10 bases not matched to a gene; V was cut back by 5 bases and J by 0 bases. The germline gives CDR1 GTSNPN, CDR2 SVGIG (reference sequence). CDR3 in amino acids: CAWEAGLRISYEQYF. The DNA for the CDR3 is TGTGCCTGGGAAGCGGGACTCCGCATCTCCTACGAGCAGTACTTC.

V gene TRBV16 combines with J gene TRBJ1-3; unclear D gene. Germline values: CDR1 KGHSY, CDR2 FQNENV. This CDR3 is 13 amino acids long. Between the trimmed V and J ends, which lost 4 bases and 2 bases, there was a span of 6 bases. This CDR3 is CASSRGPGNTIYF. CDR3 coding DNA: TGTGCCAGCAGCCGAGGTCCTGGAAACACCATATATTTT.

The gene calls are TRBV28 and TRBJ1-2; unclear D gene. The CDR3 is 13 residues long. Germline lookup yields CDR1 MDHEN and CDR2 SYDVKM. V was trimmed by 7 bases and J by 6 bases, leaving 15 bases between them. CDR3 loop: CASTSRTPHGYTF. CDR3 DNA sequence: TGTGCCAGCACCTCAAGGACGCCCCATGGCTACACCTTC.

In the case of this clonotype: A much larger clone lies one base from this, so it may be a read error. This sequence joins TRBV13 and TRBJ2-7; 8 bases align to TRBD2. Germline CDR1 and CDR2: PRHDT and FYEKMQ (reference sequence). The CDR3 is 16 amino acids. Losses at the gene ends were 4 bases for V and 3 bases for J; bases not matched to a gene: 11. The CDR3 coding sequence is TGTGCCAGCAGCTCGAAGACTAGCGAGAATCTCTACGAGCAGTACTTC. This translates into CASSSKTSENLYEQYF.

V is TRBV2 and J is TRBJ2-6; D is perhaps TRBD2 (5 bases). Trimming removed 4 bases at V and 0 bases at J, with 10 bases between. This CDR3 contains 16 residues. Germline loops: CDR1 SNHLY, CDR2 FYNNEI. CDR3 sequence (DNA): TGTGCCAGCAGTGGACTACGGAACTCTGGGGCCAACGTCCTGACTTTC. This encodes CASSGLRNSGANVLTF.

The chain uses TRBV20-1 and TRBJ2-5, with D perhaps TRBD2 (5 bases). The J call could be wrong; TRBJ2-7 is a better fit for the DNA end. This CDR3 comprises 14 residues. The germline V gene encodes CDR1 DFQATT and CDR2 SNEGSKA (reference sequence). The CDR3 region has the DNA TGCAGTGCTAGTAGGGCGGGCCTGACCTACGAGCAGTACTTC. This codes for CSASRAGLTYEQYF.

In its sample, this clonotype was seen a few times. V is TRBV29-1 and J is TRBJ2-1; D is tentatively TRBD1 or TRBD2 (5 bases each). Trimming removed 4 bases at V and 0 bases at J, with 16 bases between. In germline, CDR1 is SQVTM, CDR2 ANQGSEA. The CDR3 covers 16 residues. The CDR3 loop is CSVGGQGGSSYNEQFF. The CDR3, as DNA: TGCAGCGTTGGAGGGCAGGGTGGGAGCTCCTACAATGAGCAGTTCTTC.

This clonotype was counted only a few times. The rearrangement links TRBV6-1 to TRBJ2-7, with D possibly TRBD2 on 7 matching bases. CDR1 and CDR2 from the germline V gene are MNHNS and SASEGT. The CDR3 runs to 14 residues. Trimming removed 8 bases at V and 0 bases at J, with 14 bases between. The CDR3 sequence: CASSKGGTSYEQYF. The CDR3 DNA follows: TGTGCCAGCTCTAAGGGGGGGACCTCCTACGAGCAGTACTTC.

The chain carries TRBV29-1 and TRBJ2-5; 7 nucleotides agree with TRBD2. The CDR3 has 13 residues. V lost 4 bases and J lost 6; bases outside the gene matches: 8. From germline, CDR1 is SQVTM and CDR2 ANQGSEA. The CDR3 sequence: CSVGEGGSKTQYF. The CDR3 nucleotides are TGCAGCGTTGGAGAGGGCGGGAGCAAGACCCAGTACTTC.

The rearrangement joins TRBV3-1 to TRBJ2-3; D remains unclear. The CDR3 loop spans 12 amino acids. Trimming removed 7 bases at V and 5 bases at J, with 10 bases between. The germline V gene encodes CDR1 LGHDT and CDR2 YNNKEL (reference sequence). CDR3 DNA: TGTGCCAGCATAGACAATAGAGATACGCAGTATTTT. This encodes CASIDNRDTQYF.

The table lists this clonotype with a few counts. The CDR3 region has the DNA TGTGCCAGCAGCACCCACCTTAGCGGGAGCCCCGAGCAGTACTTC. Translated, it gives CASSTHLSGSPEQYF. The chain recombines TRBV21-1 with TRBJ2-4; the table gives TRBD2 as D, unverified against the DNA. The J call could be wrong; TRBJ2-7 is a better fit for the DNA end. TRBV21-1 is a known pseudogene. This CDR3 has 15 residues.